Listed here is a single TCR beta chain. The V gene end was trimmed by 5 bases and the J gene end by 0 bases; junction bases not matched to a gene: 5. This CDR3 is built from 15 residues. The germline V gene has CDR1 KGHDR and CDR2 SFDVKD. These data are taken from a study of blood T cell repertoires in COVID-19. Study in general: Some COVID-19 samples were acute and others convalescent; all came from the United States, Italy and Spain. From T cells, B-cell-depleted T cells, or PBMCs came the material, which was cDNA or gDNA.

Using immunoSEQ multiplex PCR, the repertoire was profiled, and TCRdb retains in-frame clones only, with some absent. The data contain roughly 200,000 clones, nearly 90% of them seen just once; the ten biggest clones take up 3.5% to 4%. This rearrangement joins TRBV24-1 to TRBJ1-1; 7 nucleotides match TRBD1. The source material was PBMCs or T cells enriched from blood (not recorded which). This TCR derives from a woman in her thirties with acute COVID-19. The CDR3 bases are TGTGCCACCAGTGGTTCAGGACAGGTGAACACTGAAGCTTTCTTT. Translating gives CATSGSGQVNTEAFF.